This entry describes one T cell receptor (beta chain). There is no known antigen for this receptor. Qualities for individual bases were not recorded, and no much larger clone is one base off. These data come from a study of blood T cells in healthy people across ages (dated by TCRdb to between 2014 and 2017). A note on the overall study: Template switching captured roughly one uniquely barcoded TCR beta cDNA molecule per two T cells in model experiments. The study measured age-related changes in TCR beta repertoire diversity using deep sequencing normalized with unique cDNA molecular identifiers. The donors were divided into four age groups: young (average around 17 years), middle-aged (about 40), aged (under 70) and long-lived (roughly 82). To avoid experimental bias, donors of different ages were distributed randomly across sequencing lanes. For two donors (one aged 18 to 29 and one aged 80 or older), the study analyzed two additional independent replicas of 1 million unique cDNA reads from the same blood draw. What the study reported, not specific to this receptor: Observed TCR beta diversity per million T cells fell roughly linearly with age, and a significant reduction was already apparent by age roughly 41. Bulk unsorted PBMC profiling prevented conclusive comparison of naive and antigen-experienced compartments. A strong correlation was found between observed TCR beta diversity and the percentage of naive T cells measured by flow cytometry. Total diversity estimates from one million sequenced T cells were considered lower bounds and underestimates. Compared with the aged group, the long-lived group had more naive CD4+ T cells, fewer expanded clones and increased TCR diversity, suggesting age selection. Because the CMV infection status of the donors was unknown, age-related changes in expanded clonotypes may potentially have been confounded.

The method behind the library was 5' RACE. Sequencing was performed on an Illumina HiSeq 2500. A second PCR of roughly 6 to 11 cycles was performed with a sample-barcoded 5' primer and a J-beta primer mix. Each TCR beta cDNA molecule received a unique molecular identifier from a template-switch 5' adaptor carrying 12 random nucleotides. Each sample yielded at least 2.5 million CDR3-containing paired-end reads. The Mint cDNA synthesis kit, primed by a TRBC-specific oligonucleotide, was used to synthesize first-strand cDNA from all RNA. After uracil-DNA glycosylase treatment, a first 18-cycle PCR used universal primers M1SS and BC2_uni_R on all cDNA. Per the original workflow: Each sample was normalized by randomly selecting 1 million high-quality reads, each carrying a distinct molecular identifier. Reads sharing molecular identifiers were discarded rather than binned into consensus sequences. CDR3 identification, clonotype clustering and error correction used MiTCR with a Q25 quality threshold and the strictest error-elimination algorithm. Lower-bound total TCR beta diversity was estimated with a nonparametric unseen species model using Euler transformation. TCRdb reanalyzed the raw reads on its own, using fastp at Q25 for trimming and MiXCR for clone calling, and kept in-frame beta chains. Rows are combined by CDR3 protein, so each entry shows the most common genes and DNA. The authors' filters were not applied to this entry. The sample table records over a million distinct CDR3 sequences; 45% of these occur just once. Of the sample, over 15% falls within the top ten clones.

The donors were 40 or so Caucasian individuals from Russia, aged roughly 6 to 100 years, who were systemically healthy. Approximately 10 milliliters of peripheral blood were collected from each donor into EDTA-treated Vacutainer tubes. Ficoll-Paque density-gradient centrifugation was used to isolate PBMCs, with at least 6 million per sample. Total RNA was extracted from PBMCs with Trizol reagent, with at least 5.5 micrograms obtained per sample. Naive CD45RAhigh/CD27high T cell percentages were measured by flow cytometry on a PBMC aliquot from every donor. The sample comprised blood. The sequence was obtained from a woman aged 55 to 70 in good health.

The DNA sequence follows: TGTGCCAGCAGCCCGTCCAACGGACAAATCGTAAACATTCAGTACTTC. Translated, this gives CASSPSNGQIVNIQYF. The chain joins TRBV7-9 to TRBJ2-4, with TRBD1 as a weak D call on 5 bases. Per the germline V gene (reference sequence), SEHNR is the CDR1 and FQNEAQ is the CDR2. Including the terminal cysteine and phenylalanine, the CDR3 comprises 16 residues. Only the CDR3 part of the read is kept: 48 bases, read in frame from the first base. V is pared back by 5 bases and J by 6 bases, with 20 bases lying between the germline termini.